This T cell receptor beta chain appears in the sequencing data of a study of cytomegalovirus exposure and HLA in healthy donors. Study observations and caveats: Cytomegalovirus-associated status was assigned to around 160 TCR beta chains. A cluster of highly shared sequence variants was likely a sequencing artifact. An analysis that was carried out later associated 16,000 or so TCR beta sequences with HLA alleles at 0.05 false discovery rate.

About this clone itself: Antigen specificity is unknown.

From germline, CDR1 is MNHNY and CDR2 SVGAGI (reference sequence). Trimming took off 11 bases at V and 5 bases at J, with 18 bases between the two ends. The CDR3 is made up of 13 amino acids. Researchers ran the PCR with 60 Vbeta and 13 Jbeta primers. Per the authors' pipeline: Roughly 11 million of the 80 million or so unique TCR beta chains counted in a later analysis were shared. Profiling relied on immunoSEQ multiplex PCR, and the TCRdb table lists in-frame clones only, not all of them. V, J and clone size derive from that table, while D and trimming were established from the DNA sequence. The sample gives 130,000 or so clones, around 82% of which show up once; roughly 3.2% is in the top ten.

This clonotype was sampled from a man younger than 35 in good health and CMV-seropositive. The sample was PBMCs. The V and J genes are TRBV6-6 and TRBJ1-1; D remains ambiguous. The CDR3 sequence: CARVLRRGTEAFF. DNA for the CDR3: TGTGCCCGGGTCCTTCGGCGGGGAACTGAAGCTTTCTTT.